The rows below give T cell receptor beta chains drawn from one sample of a study of cytomegalovirus exposure and HLA in healthy donors. Method: immunoSEQ multiplex PCR; TCRdb's copy keeps in-frame clones and lacks some. There are 100,000 to 150,000 clones in the sample; 82% occur only once, and approximately 3% lies in the top ten. Sequencing was done on a sample of PBMCs. These receptors originate from a boy between 2 and 10 years old in good health and CMV-seronegative. CDR3s include the opening cysteine and the closing phenylalanine or tryptophan. D genes are given only for firm matches. Expanded clones are given a class, and other clones once, few, many or no size at all.

size	J	V	D	CDR3	DNA
NA	TRBJ1-1	TRBV19	TRBD1	CASSAYRGTEAFF	TGTGCCAGTAGTGCTTACAGGGGTACTGAAGCTTTCTTT
NA	TRBJ2-6	TRBV4-3	NA	CASSQRVTGANVLTF	TGCGCCAGCAGCCAACGGGTAACTGGGGCCAACGTCCTGACTTTC
NA	TRBJ2-7	TRBV5-6	TRBD2	CASSSGTSGGHEQYF	TGTGCCAGCAGCTCTGGGACTAGCGGGGGACACGAGCAGTACTTC
NA	TRBJ1-1	TRBV28	NA	CASSFLFARLNTEAFF	TGTGCCAGCAGTTTTCTCTTTGCCAGGCTGAACACTGAAGCTTTCTTT
NA	TRBJ2-7	TRBV19	NA	CASSMNWFPSDEQYF	TGTGCCAGTAGTATGAATTGGTTTCCTAGTGACGAGCAGTACTTC
NA	TRBJ2-1	TRBV6-5	TRBD2	CASSYFGTSGGYEQFF	TGTGCCAGCAGTTACTTCGGGACTAGCGGGGGATATGAGCAGTTCTTC
NA	TRBJ1-5	TRBV19	NA	CASTLSLQRIQPQHF	TGTGCCAGTACCCTATCCCTCCAGAGGATACAGCCCCAGCATTTT
NA	TRBJ2-4	TRBV6-1	TRBD2	CASSRLAGDEGIQYF	TGTGCCAGCAGTAGACTAGCGGGAGATGAGGGCATTCAGTACTTC
NA	TRBJ1-5	TRBV28	NA	CASSLLSRPQHF	TGTGCCAGCAGCCTCCTAAGTCGTCCCCAGCATTTT
NA	TRBJ2-5	TRBV19	NA	CASSSLGGEETQYF	TGTGCCAGTAGTTCCCTAGGGGGGGAAGAGACCCAGTACTTC
NA	TRBJ1-2	TRBV30	NA	CAWSVRGMGGYTF	TGTGCCTGGAGTGTACGCGGTATGGGTGGCTACACCTTC
NA	TRBJ1-2	TRBV9	TRBD1	CASSVGTGSRSYTF	TGTGCCAGCAGCGTAGGGACAGGGAGTAGGAGCTACACCTTC
NA	TRBJ2-7	TRBV13	TRBD1	CASSARDSHSLYEQYF	TGTGCCAGCAGCGCCCGGGACAGCCATAGCCTCTACGAGCAGTACTTC
NA	TRBJ1-6	TRBV5-6	NA	CASSWGQGSSYNSPLYF	NA
NA	TRBJ1-5	TRBV7-7	NA	CASSLVVQGRRINQPQHF	TGTGCTAGCAGCTTAGTTGTACAGGGCAGGAGAATCAATCAGCCCCAGCATTTT
once	TRBJ2-3	TRBV18	NA	CASSPRSQPDTQYF	TGTGCCAGCTCACCACGGAGCCAGCCAGATACGCAGTATTTT
NA	TRBJ1-5	TRBV7-2	NA	CASSLLAQASNQPQHF	TGTGCCAGCAGCTTATTGGCACAGGCCTCCAATCAGCCCCAGCATTTT
NA	TRBJ2-6	TRBV2	TRBD2	CASSAARGRGGSGANVLTF	TGTGCCAGCAGTGCCGCCCGAGGGCGGGGGGGCTCTGGGGCCAACGTCCTGACTTTC
NA	TRBJ2-7	TRBV5-6	NA	CASSFRQLAYEQYF	TGTGCCAGCAGCTTCCGGCAGCTAGCCTACGAGCAGTACTTC
NA	TRBJ1-2	TRBV5-4	TRBD1	CASRTEGTEFNYGYTF	TGTGCCAGCAGGACGGAGGGGACAGAGTTTAACTATGGCTACACCTTC
NA	TRBJ2-5	TRBV6-6	NA	CASSDRQETQYF	TGTGCCAGCAGCGACAGACAAGAGACCCAGTACTTC
NA	TRBJ1-1	TRBV2	NA	CASSKEGGANTEAFF	TGTGCCAGCAGTAAAGAGGGGGGGGCGAACACTGAAGCTTTCTTT
NA	TRBJ2-1	TRBV27	NA	CASIPDRSSYNEQFF	TGTGCCAGCATCCCGGACAGAAGCTCCTACAATGAGCAGTTCTTC
NA	TRBJ2-5	TRBV15	TRBD1	CATSTRTGGGETQYF	TGTGCCACCAGCACTCGGACAGGGGGCGGGGAGACCCAGTACTTC
NA	TRBJ1-2	TRBV19	NA	CASFPGSGYGYTF	TGTGCCAGCTTTCCCGGCAGCGGCTATGGCTACACCTTC
NA	TRBJ1-3	TRBV5-6	NA	CASTPGGFSGNTIYF	TGTGCCAGCACCCCGGGAGGGTTCTCTGGAAACACCATATATTTT
few	TRBJ1-3	TRBV19	TRBD1	CASSPGQASGNTIYF	TGTGCCAGTAGCCCGGGACAGGCTTCTGGAAACACCATATATTTT
NA	TRBJ2-3	TRBV11-3	NA	CASSSPGLSSTDTQYF	TGTGCCAGCAGCTCTCCGGGACTTAGCTCCACAGATACGCAGTATTTT
once	TRBJ2-1	TRBV10-3	TRBD2	CAISPGTSGRGEQFF	TGTGCCATCAGCCCCGGGACTAGCGGGAGGGGGGAGCAGTTCTTC
NA	TRBJ2-3	TRBV18	TRBD1	CASSPNRGRDTQYF	TGTGCCAGCTCACCGAACAGGGGGCGGGATACGCAGTATTTT
NA	TRBJ2-3	TRBV7-2	TRBD2	CASSPGGGADTQYF	TGTGCCAGCAGCCCGGGGGGTGGAGCAGATACGCAGTATTTT
few	TRBJ2-1	TRBV5-5	TRBD1	CAGSWTGVHNEQFF	TGTGCCGGGAGTTGGACAGGGGTCCACAATGAGCAGTTCTTC
NA	TRBJ2-7	TRBV6-4	NA	CASNRRRSSYEQYF	TGTGCCAGCAACCGTCGGAGGAGCTCCTACGAGCAGTACTTC